The 26 T cell receptor beta chains below were found in one sample sequenced in a study of T cells in Graves' hyperthyroidism and ophthalmopathy. TCR beta CDR3 regions were amplified from RNA. First-round RT-PCR with HTBI primers amplified the TCR CDR3 region. TCRdb itself ran the multiplex PCR reads through MiXCR, one entry per CDR3 protein. This table has about 50,000 distinct CDR3 sequences, roughly 49% appearing once. The specimen sequenced was peripheral blood or thyroid tissue (not recorded which). The receptor source for this set is a woman in her 50s with Graves' hyperthyroidism.

The chain links TRBV12-3 or TRBV12-4 to TRBJ2-3, with 9 nucleotides matching TRBD2. V lost 4 bases, J lost 4 bases, and 9 bases stayed unmatched. The CDR3 covers 16 residues. This CDR3 is CASSSSGLAPSDTQYF. The CDR3 bases are TGTGCCAGCAGTTCCTCGGGACTAGCTCCCTCAGATACGCAGTATTTT.

About this clonotype itself: A read error may be the cause here, since a much bigger clone is one base away. The conserved phenylalanine or tryptophan is not found at the CDR3 terminus, so this likely reflects a read error. V and J are TRBV18 and TRBJ2-5; D could derive from TRBD1 or TRBD2 (5 bases each). Germline V CDR1 and CDR2: KGHSH, LQKENI. This CDR3 spans 14 amino acids. The germline V and J ends were trimmed by 5 bases and 3 bases, with 13 bases remaining between them. The chain's CDR3 is CASSYSGTKETQYL. The CDR3, as DNA: TGTGCCAGCTCATACTCAGGGACCAAAGAGACCCAGTACCTC.

Worth noting for this clonotype: The missing conserved phenylalanine or tryptophan at the end of this CDR3 makes a read error likely. It is unclear where the CDR3 begins or ends on the DNA, so no DNA is shown, and the CDR3 is as TCRdb lists it. The chain links TRBV20-1 to TRBJ2-6. Per the germline V gene, CDR1 is DFQATT and CDR2 is SNEGSKA (reference sequence). The CDR3 sequence runs 14 residues, both termini included. This CDR3 is CSALEGSGANVLVL.

This chain joins TRBV20-1 and TRBJ2-5, with 10 bases identical to TRBD2. In germline, CDR1 is DFQATT, CDR2 SNEGSKA (reference sequence). J lost 5 bases, V lost 5 bases, and 14 bases had no gene match. The CDR3 is 16 residues long. The CDR3 DNA reads TGCAGTGCTCGGAGCGGGAGGGCTTTGGTTGTGGAGACCCAGTACTTC. Protein sequence: CSARSGRALVVETQYF.

The chain has TRBV7-9 and TRBJ2-7; D is perhaps TRBD1 or TRBD2 (6 bases each). The germline V gene has CDR1 SEHNR and CDR2 FQNEAQ (reference sequence). The CDR3 runs to 15 residues. CDR3 nucleotides: TGTGACTGGGGGGCCGGGCAGGGGATCTCCTACGAGCAGTACTTC. Encoded protein: CDWGAGQGISYEQYF.

This clonotype was recorded at least ten times. The chain combines TRBV28 with TRBJ1-1; D may be TRBD1 (6 bases). Trimming took off 4 bases at V and 11 bases at J, with 11 bases between the two ends. The CDR3 totals 11 residues. CDR1 is MDHEN, CDR2 SYDVKM, per germline. The CDR3 DNA is TGTGCCAGCAGTTGGACAGCGGATGCTTTCTTT. It specifies CASSWTADAFF.

This clonotype was seen many times. The chain employs TRBV10-3 and TRBJ2-7, with 8 positions matching TRBD1. The V and J ends lost 10 bases and 6 bases, in that order; junction bases with no gene match: 14. The CDR3 has 14 residues. Germline lookup yields CDR1 ENHRY and CDR2 SYGVKD. Written as DNA, the CDR3 is TGTGCCACCTCCCGGGAACAGGGGGAGGCCGAGCAGTACTTC. Translation gives CATSREQGEAEQYF.

The rearrangement links TRBV18 to TRBJ2-2; D may be TRBD1 (6 bases). Germline loops: CDR1 KGHSH, CDR2 LQKENI. CDR3 length: 14 residues. With 6 bases removed from V and 1 base from J, the gap between germline ends came to 9 bases. The CDR3 region is CASSRTVNTGELFF. CDR3 coding DNA: TGTGCCAGCTCGCGGACAGTGAACACCGGGGAGCTGTTTTTT.

The chain joins TRBV29-1 to TRBJ2-5; TRBD2 aligns across 7 bases. This CDR3 has 12 amino acids. V shed 3 bases and J 3 bases; nucleotides not matched to a gene: 1. Per the germline V gene, CDR1 is SQVTM and CDR2 is ANQGSEA. This CDR3 is CSVEGREETQYF. The CDR3 DNA is TGCAGCGTTGAGGGGAGGGAAGAGACCCAGTACTTC.

This clonotype was observed many times. V gene TRBV28 combines with J gene TRBJ1-2; D unclear. The length of the CDR3 is 13 residues. Germline V gene lookup returns CDR1 MDHEN and CDR2 SYDVKM. Deletions cut 10 bases from V and 3 bases from J, with 15 bases between. The CDR3 bases are TGTGCCACCCACCCGGGGTACTACTATGGCTACACCTTC. Its protein product is CATHPGYYYGYTF.

With respect to this clonotype: A single base separates this from a much larger clone, so it may be a read error. The DNA of the CDR3 is TGTGCCAGCAGCCAAGTGAGCGAACTAACCGGGGAGCTGTTTTTT. Protein product: CASSQVSELTGELFF. The genes are TRBV7-3 and TRBJ2-2; D not certain. The germline V and J ends were trimmed by 5 bases and 5 bases, with 15 bases remaining between them. This CDR3 contains 15 residues. CDR1 and CDR2 from the germline V gene are SGHTA and FQGTGA.

This clonotype was seen ten or more times. This sequence joins TRBV27 and TRBJ1-2; D perhaps matches TRBD1 (5 bases). V gave up 5 bases and J gave up 8 bases, with 18 bases separating them. The germline gives CDR1 MNHEY, CDR2 SMNVEV (reference sequence). This CDR3 has 14 amino acids. Here the CDR3 DNA reads TGTGCCAGCAGTCGGGACCGCCTTGGGAGAGGCTACACCTTC. Protein: CASSRDRLGRGYTF.

The J gene is TRBJ1-3, the V gene TRBV5-1, with 7 bases aligning to TRBD1. Germline V gene sequence: CDR1 SGHRS, CDR2 YFSETQ. This CDR3 region has 14 residues. With V trimmed by 5 bases and J by 4 bases, 6 bases remained unmatched. The CDR3 region is CASREPGQGNTIYF. Here the CDR3 DNA reads TGCGCCAGCAGGGAGCCGGGACAGGGAAACACCATATATTTT.

The rearrangement joins TRBV20-1 to TRBJ2-7; D not resolved. This CDR3 comprises 12 residues. Per germline, CDR1 DFQATT and CDR2 SNEGSKA (reference sequence). V was clipped by 6 bases and J by 3 bases, with 12 bases between them. The CDR3 DNA reads as TGCAGTGCGCCAAGGGTACGCTACGAGCAGTACTTC. Encoded protein: CSAPRVRYEQYF.

This clonotype was found many times. The chain combines TRBV5-1 with TRBJ2-2; D may match TRBD1 or TRBD2 (5 bases each). The CDR3 loop spans 14 amino acids. Germline CDR1 reads SGHRS; CDR2 reads YFSETQ. Trimming cost V 0 bases and J 6 bases, with 9 bases left between them. The CDR3 region is CASSLVQGAGELFF. CDR3 nucleotides: TGCGCCAGCAGCTTGGTTCAGGGAGCCGGGGAGCTGTTTTTT.

The chain links TRBV20-1 to TRBJ2-7; possibly TRBD2 for D (5 bases). Germline lookup yields CDR1 DFQATT and CDR2 SNEGSKA (reference sequence). Trimming removed 6 bases at V and 5 bases at J, with 20 bases between. This CDR3 spans 14 amino acids. CDR3 in DNA: TGCAGTGCCAGCAGCAGCCCGAGGGATGACGAGCAGTACTTC. Protein: CSASSSPRDDEQYF.

The chain employs TRBV11-2 and TRBJ2-1, with TRBD2 matching 8 bases. The CDR3 is 14 amino acids. CDR1 is SGHAT and CDR2 is FQNNGV in the germline V gene. With V trimmed by 4 bases and J by 3 bases, 2 bases remained unmatched. The CDR3 region has the DNA TGTGCCAGCAGCTGGACTAGCCTCTACAATGAGCAGTTCTTC. Amino acid sequence: CASSWTSLYNEQFF. The full variable domain, in which reference TRBV11-2 and TRBJ2-1 provide the parts outside the CDR3, is EAGVAQSPRYKIIEKRQSVAFWCNPISGHATLYWYQQILGQGPKLLIQFQNNGVVDDSQLPKDRFSAERLKGVDSTLKIQPAKLEDSAVYLCASSWTSLYNEQFFGPGTRLTVL.

This clonotype came up many times. The rearrangement joins TRBV7-2 to TRBJ1-6; D uncertain. The CDR3 has 15 amino acids. Trimming removed 2 bases from V and 8 bases from J, with 13 bases in between. Germline loops: CDR1 SGHTA, CDR2 FQGNSA. CDR3 residues: CASSLLASRDSPLHF. CDR3 DNA: TGTGCCAGCAGCTTACTCGCCTCTAGGGATTCACCCCTCCACTTT.

This clonotype has more than one count but fewer than ten. At one end, the junction sequence differs from germline, possibly due to a read error. V and J are TRBV7-9 and TRBJ2-6; possibly TRBD2 for D (5 bases). This CDR3 is 12 amino acids long. Germline-derived CDR1 and CDR2 are SEHNR and FQNEAQ (reference sequence). The CDR3 here is CASSADGNTEAF. Here the CDR3 DNA reads TGTGCCAGCAGCGCCGACGGGAACACTGAAGCTTTC. The full variable domain, with the rest looked up from reference TRBV7-9 and TRBJ2-6, is DTGVSQNPRHKITKRGQNVTFRCDPISEHNRLYWYRQTLGQGPEFLTYFQNEAQLEKSRLLSDRFSAERPKGSFSTLEIQRTEQGDSAMYLCASSADGNTEAFGAGSRLTVL.

The chain uses TRBV7-2 and TRBJ2-7; a possible D gene is TRBD2 (6 bases). This CDR3 comprises 22 residues. The germline V gene encodes CDR1 SGHTA and CDR2 FQGNSA. Trimming took 8 bases from V and 5 from J, leaving 43 bases between them. CDR3 nucleotide sequence: TGTGCCAGCTCACCACGGGGTGGGGAGTGGCCCATCGCCAAACTAGCCCCCCACGAGCAGTACTTC. Translated, it gives CASSPRGGEWPIAKLAPHEQYF.

The chain has TRBV10-3 and TRBJ1-5; the match to TRBD1 covers 10 bases. CDR1 ENHRY and CDR2 SYGVKD come from the germline V gene. V gave up 10 bases and J gave up 0 bases; unmatched junction bases: 9. This CDR3 is 16 amino acids long. The CDR3 spells CASRTGDRGSNQPQHF. The CDR3 region has the DNA TGTGCCAGCAGGACGGGGGACAGGGGTAGCAATCAGCCCCAGCATTTT.

The V gene is TRBV5-1, the J gene TRBJ1-2; 10 nucleotides line up with TRBD1. CDR1 and CDR2 from the germline V gene are SGHRS and YFSETQ. V was pared by 7 bases and J by 10 bases, with 13 bases of the junction left unmatched. CDR3 size: 14 residues. The CDR3 DNA sequence: TGCGCCAGCCAACCATTGGGGACAGGGGATCCCTACACCTTC. Translating gives CASQPLGTGDPYTF.

Concerning this clonotype itself: This may stem from a read error, because a much larger clone lies one nucleotide away. The gene calls are TRBV6-2 or TRBV6-3 and TRBJ1-1; possible D gene TRBD1, 6 bases. The germline gives CDR1 MNHEY, CDR2 SVGEGT. The length of the CDR3 is 15 residues. The CDR3 region is CASSSNTGFGSEALF. The CDR3 DNA is TGTGCCAGCAGTTCAAATACAGGGTTTGGGTCTGAAGCTCTCTTT.

CDR3 residues: CAWSVQVGSNYGYTF. The CDR3 DNA is TGTGCCTGGAGTGTACAAGTAGGCTCTAACTATGGCTACACCTTC. This chain joins TRBV30 and TRBJ1-2, with D hard to call. The CDR3 loop spans 15 amino acids. Trimming took off 0 bases at V and 0 bases at J, with 11 bases between the two ends. Germline CDR1 GTSNPN, CDR2 SVGIG (reference sequence).

This clonotype was counted between two and nine times. V and J are TRBV7-9 and TRBJ2-7, with TRBD1 matching over 8 bases. CDR1 and CDR2 (germline): SEHNR, FQNEAQ (reference sequence). After removal of 3 bases from V and 2 bases from J, the junction contained 3 bases not matched to a gene. The CDR3 loop spans 14 amino acids. As DNA, the CDR3 is TGTGCCAGCAGCTTTGGACAGGGACCCTACGAGCAGTACTTC. Its translation is CASSFGQGPYEQYF.

This clonotype was counted many times. The chain recombines TRBV28 with TRBJ2-5, with TRBD1 matching 7 bases. The germline gives CDR1 MDHEN, CDR2 SYDVKM. The V segment lost 4 bases and the J segment 5 bases; nucleotides outside the gene matches: 7. The CDR3 extends over 14 amino acids. In nucleotides, the CDR3 is TGTGCCAGCAGTTCGGAACAGGGGTACGAGACCCAGTACTTC. Protein: CASSSEQGYETQYF.